These 20 T cell receptor beta chains originate from one sample sequenced in a study of T-cell memory formation after mild COVID-19. TCRdb recomputed calls from the 5' RACE reads with MiXCR, one row per CDR3 protein. This table holds approximately 150,000 distinct CDR3 sequences, about 5.7% found once. Sample: PBMCs or a T cell subset sorted from them (not recorded which). The receptors shown here come from an adult woman who had mild COVID-19 (a few samples of this study predate the infection). Cell type and time point are not known.

The chain combines TRBV7-9 with TRBJ2-7; D tentatively reads TRBD1 or TRBD2 (6 bases each). The CDR3 extends over 18 amino acids. CDR1 is SEHNR, CDR2 FQNEAQ, per germline (reference sequence). V was trimmed by 6 bases and J by 2 bases, leaving 26 bases between them. CDR3 DNA: TGTGCCAGCAGAGTCACCCCGGACATCGGGGGCGAAACCTACGAGCAGTACTTC. Encoded protein: CASRVTPDIGGETYEQYF.

This clonotype was found a few times. The V gene is TRBV18, the J gene TRBJ2-7, with TRBD1 matching over 9 bases. After removal of 4 bases from V and 3 bases from J, the junction contained 1 base not matched to a gene. The CDR3 is made up of 13 amino acids. CDR1 and CDR2 (germline): KGHSH, LQKENI. CDR3 sequence (DNA): TGTGCCAGCTCACAGGGACAGGGCTACGAGCAGTACTTC. Its protein is CASSQGQGYEQYF.

The chain links TRBV4-3 to TRBJ2-3; D might be TRBD2 (6 bases). V was cut by 3 bases and J by 1 base, with 11 bases left in between. CDR1 and CDR2 (germline): LGHNA, YSLEER. CDR3 length: 15 amino acids. The CDR3 loop reads CASSQTGGGTDTQYF. CDR3 in DNA: TGCGCCAGCAGCCAGACCGGGGGAGGCACAGATACGCAGTATTTT.

This clonotype has a handful of counts. This chain uses TRBV4-1 with TRBJ1-5; the D gene is possibly TRBD1 (5 bases). The germline V and J ends were trimmed by 1 base and 3 bases, with 7 bases remaining between them. CDR3 length: 14 residues. In germline, CDR1 is MGHRA, CDR2 YSYEKL. The CDR3 nucleotides read TGCGCCAGCAGCCAAGCAGGGATCAATCAGCCCCAGCATTTT. It translates to CASSQAGINQPQHF.

The sample holds a few counts of this clonotype. The chain employs TRBV3-1 and TRBJ1-1; 8 bases match TRBD1. V lost 1 base, J lost 10 bases, and 5 bases stayed unmatched. Germline lookup yields CDR1 LGHDT and CDR2 YNNKEL (reference sequence). The CDR3 covers 13 residues. CDR3: CASSQGWGQAAFF. The CDR3, as DNA: TGTGCCAGCAGCCAAGGGTGGGGACAGGCAGCTTTCTTT.

This clonotype was recorded at least ten times. This chain uses TRBV12-3 or TRBV12-4 with TRBJ2-2, with a tentative D call TRBD1 (6 bases). Trimming cost V 5 bases and J 2 bases, with 9 bases left between them. The CDR3 consists of 14 residues. CDR3 DNA sequence: TGTGCCAGCAGTCAACAGGGAAACACCGGGGAGCTGTTTTTT. Its translation: CASSQQGNTGELFF.

This clonotype was observed at least ten times. The rearrangement uses TRBV29-1 and TRBJ2-7, with D hard to call. The CDR3 sequence is 13 residues long. Per the germline V gene, CDR1 is SQVTM and CDR2 is ANQGSEA. V lost 3 bases and J lost 0, with 9 bases in between. The CDR3 region is CSVEADNSYEQYF. The CDR3 DNA reads TGCAGCGTTGAGGCGGATAACTCCTACGAGCAGTACTTC.

The J gene is TRBJ2-7, the V gene TRBV5-1; 16 positions match TRBD2. The CDR3 spans 16 residues. J gave up 7 bases and V 6 bases, and 10 bases lay outside the gene matches. CDR1 SGHRS and CDR2 YFSETQ come from the germline V gene. The CDR3 here is CASNAGTSGGVWEQYF. The CDR3 coding sequence is TGCGCCAGCAATGCCGGGACTAGCGGGGGGGTTTGGGAGCAGTACTTC. The entire variable domain, with the rest obtained from reference TRBV5-1 and TRBJ2-7, is as follows: KAGVTQTPRYLIKTRGQQVTLSCSPISGHRSVSWYQQTPGQGLQFLFEYFSETQRNKGNFPGRFSGRQFSNSRSEMNVSTLELGDSALYLCASNAGTSGGVWEQYFGPGTRLTVT.

V gene TRBV19 combines with J gene TRBJ2-1; 8 nucleotides line up with TRBD2. V was clipped by 4 bases and J by 8 bases; unmatched bases: 16. Germline assignment: CDR1 LNHDA and CDR2 SQIVND (reference sequence). The CDR3 is 17 residues long. The CDR3 DNA is TGTGCCAGTAGTACTCCTACTAGCGGACTATCCCGGCATGAGCAGTTCTTC. Residues: CASSTPTSGLSRHEQFF.

The V and J genes are TRBV9 and TRBJ1-1; D unresolved. Trimming pared 3 bases from V and 0 bases from J, leaving 18 bases between. The CDR3 runs to 17 residues. CDR1 is SGDLS, CDR2 YYNGEE, per germline. The CDR3 protein is CASSDRSSSNLNTEAFF. The DNA of the CDR3 is TGTGCCAGCAGCGATCGCAGCTCCTCAAACTTGAACACTGAAGCTTTCTTT.

This clonotype was detected many times. The chain combines TRBV24-1 with TRBJ2-2; no definite D call. This CDR3 comprises 15 residues. Per germline, CDR1 KGHDR and CDR2 SFDVKD. V shed 6 bases and J shed 2 bases, with 12 bases lying between them. The CDR3 spells CATSHPALNTGELFF. Here the CDR3 DNA reads TGTGCCACCAGTCACCCAGCACTTAACACCGGGGAGCTGTTTTTT.

The rearrangement links TRBV19 to TRBJ2-3; D possibly corresponds to TRBD1 (5 bases). V was clipped by 3 bases and J by 2 bases, with 9 bases between them. CDR1 and CDR2 from the germline V gene are LNHDA and SQIVND (reference sequence). This CDR3 spans 14 amino acids. Written as DNA, the CDR3 is TGTGCCAGTAGTATTAGCAGGGTCACAGATACGCAGTATTTT. Protein: CASSISRVTDTQYF.

This clonotype was picked up many times. J is TRBJ2-5 and V is TRBV7-2; a weak D match, TRBD2 (5 bases). The CDR3 is 15 amino acids. The V and J ends lost 2 bases and 1 base respectively, with 11 bases between them. Germline V CDR1 and CDR2: SGHTA, FQGNSA. CDR3 residues: CASSLRASGQETQYF. The CDR3 coding sequence is TGTGCCAGCAGCTTAAGAGCGAGCGGCCAAGAGACCCAGTACTTC. The complete variable domain, with remaining parts taken from reference TRBV7-2 and TRBJ2-5, reads GAGVSQSPSNKVTEKGKDVELRCDPISGHTALYWYRQSLGQGLEFLIYFQGNSAPDKSGLPSDRFSAERTGGSVSTLTIQRTQQEDSAVYLCASSLRASGQETQYFGPGTRLLVL.

This clonotype has a count of ten or more. The J gene is TRBJ1-5, the V gene TRBV4-1, with D perhaps matching TRBD1 (5 bases). V was clipped by 1 base and J by 5 bases, with 18 bases between them. CDR3 size: 17 residues. CDR1 and CDR2 from the germline V gene are MGHRA and YSYEKL. The CDR3 DNA sequence: TGCGCCAGCAGCCAAGGCCTACTGGGGGGGACGGATCAGCCCCAGCATTTT. This sequence encodes CASSQGLLGGTDQPQHF.

This clonotype turned up a few times. The chain uses TRBV5-5 and TRBJ2-7, with 13 bases identical to TRBD2. CDR1 is SGHKS, CDR2 YYEKEE, per germline (reference sequence). The CDR3 runs 15 residues. Losses at the gene ends were 4 bases for V and 6 bases for J; bases not matched to a gene: 7. In DNA, the CDR3 is TGTGCCAGCAGCGCCACACTAGCGGGAGGGCGCGAGCAGTACTTC. Its translation: CASSATLAGGREQYF.

This clonotype appeared many times. This sequence joins TRBV5-1 and TRBJ2-1, with 8 bases matching TRBD2. The CDR3 loop spans 16 amino acids. Trimming removed 3 bases from V and 7 bases from J; junction bases left unmatched: 12. Germline V gene data show CDR1 as SGHRS and CDR2 as YFSETQ. This chain's CDR3 is CASSSPAGGSWNEQFF. Here the CDR3 DNA reads TGCGCCAGCAGCTCCCCCGCGGGAGGTTCGTGGAATGAGCAGTTCTTC.

This clonotype was detected only a few times. The chain is built from TRBV23-1 and TRBJ2-6; D gene ambiguous. TRBV23-1 falls under the ORF class, with uncertain function. This CDR3 is 17 amino acids long. V dropped 3 bases and J dropped 0 bases, with 12 bases sitting between them. CDR3: CASSHRQLSSGANVLTF. The DNA of the CDR3 is TGCGCCAGCAGTCATAGGCAGTTGAGCTCTGGGGCCAACGTCCTGACTTTC.

The table lists this clonotype with a few counts. V and J are TRBV20-1 and TRBJ2-2; TRBD1 agrees at 12 bases. V gave up 6 bases and J gave up 6 bases; unmatched junction bases: 5. The CDR3 runs 14 residues. CDR1 is DFQATT and CDR2 is SNEGSKA in the germline V gene (reference sequence). The CDR3 here is CSAQGQGAPGELFF. The CDR3 coding sequence is TGCAGTGCCCAGGGACAGGGGGCCCCCGGGGAGCTGTTTTTT.

This clonotype was detected only a few times. The genes are TRBV29-1 and TRBJ2-1; perhaps TRBD2 as D (6 bases). Trimming took 4 bases from V and 8 from J, leaving 18 bases between them. Looked up from germline, CDR1 is SQVTM and CDR2 is ANQGSEA. The CDR3 has 14 amino acids. The CDR3 DNA reads TGCAGCGTTGGGCCGGGACTCCACTCGCATGAGCAGTTCTTC. The encoded protein is CSVGPGLHSHEQFF.

This clonotype showed up just a few times. The chain is built from TRBV12-3 or TRBV12-4 and TRBJ1-5; 10 nucleotides line up with TRBD1. After removal of 6 bases from V and 3 bases from J, the junction contained 8 bases not matched to a gene. The CDR3 covers 16 residues. The chain's CDR3 is CASSFTGTGANQPQHF. The DNA for the CDR3 is TGTGCCAGCAGCTTTACCGGGACAGGGGCCAATCAGCCCCAGCATTTT.